Below, 26 T cell receptor beta chains from the same sample are listed, as sequenced in a study of OX40 agonist ivuxolimab in advanced cancers. Only in-frame clones appear in the TCRdb table, and some are missing; sequencing was by immunoSEQ multiplex PCR. The table records over 75,000 clones, just over 90% of them present only once. The starting material was CD4+ or CD8+ T cells sorted from blood, obtained in a trial of the OX40 agonist ivuxolimab. The receptor set was obtained from an adult with an advanced solid tumor such as melanoma, head and neck, liver or kidney cancer.

The V call is TRBV7-6, the J call TRBJ2-7; D may be TRBD1 (5 bases). The length of the CDR3 is 13 residues. Germline CDR1 and CDR2: SGHVS and FNYEAQ. The ends were cut back, 2 bases at V and 7 bases at J, with 12 bases in the middle. The CDR3 region has the DNA TGTGCCAGCAGCTTAATATGGCAGGGTGAGCAGTACTTC. It yields the protein CASSLIWQGEQYF.

The chain couples TRBV7-7 to TRBJ2-7; a possible D gene is TRBD2 (6 bases). CDR1 and CDR2 (germline): SSHAT, FNYEAQ (reference sequence). This CDR3 has 13 amino acids. Trimming took off 4 bases at V and 6 bases at J, with 13 bases between the two ends. The CDR3 DNA reads as TGTGCCAGCAGCTCAACGACTAGGGGCGAGCAGTACTTC. Translation: CASSSTTRGEQYF.

The gene calls are TRBV2 and TRBJ2-6; no firm D call. This CDR3 contains 15 residues. V lost 4 bases, J lost 0 bases, and 7 bases lay in between. From germline, CDR1 is SNHLY and CDR2 FYNNEI. This CDR3 is CASSGPPSGANVLTF. CDR3 sequence (DNA): TGTGCCAGCAGTGGACCGCCCTCTGGGGCCAACGTCCTGACTTTC. Combining the CDR3 with reference TRBV2 and TRBJ2-6 gives the whole variable domain EPEVTQTPSHQVTQMGQEVILRCVPISNHLYFYWYRQILGQKVEFLVSFYNNEISEKSEIFDDQFSVERPDGSNFTLKIRSTKLEDSAMYFCASSGPPSGANVLTFGAGSRLTVL.

This chain links TRBV19 with TRBJ2-5; D ambiguous. V lost 5 bases and J lost 4, with 14 bases in between. There are 14 residues in the CDR3. Germline assignment: CDR1 LNHDA and CDR2 SQIVND (reference sequence). The CDR3 region is CASSDLGSRETQYF. DNA for the CDR3: TGTGCCAGTAGTGATCTAGGATCCCGAGAGACCCAGTACTTC.

The chain has TRBV10-3 and TRBJ2-5; 14 nucleotides agree with TRBD2. Trimming cost V 5 bases and J 4 bases; bases outside gene matches: 9. This CDR3 region has 17 residues. The germline V gene has CDR1 ENHRY and CDR2 SYGVKD. In DNA, the CDR3 is TGTGCCATCAGTCCTGGGACTAGCGGGAGTCTTGGAGAGACCCAGTACTTC. It translates to CAISPGTSGSLGETQYF.

The V gene is TRBV28, the J gene TRBJ2-1; D gene unclear. V lost 5 bases, J lost 0 bases, and 11 bases lay in between. Germline assignment: CDR1 MDHEN and CDR2 SYDVKM. This CDR3 spans 15 amino acids. The CDR3 region has the DNA TGTGCCAGCAGTGTAGGGTCCAGCTCCTACAATGAGCAGTTCTTC. Amino acids: CASSVGSSSYNEQFF.

Only one count was recorded for this clone. The chain carries TRBV18 and TRBJ2-3, with 13 nucleotides matching TRBD2. Germline-derived CDR1 and CDR2 are KGHSH and LQKENI. This CDR3 region has 17 residues. With 3 bases clipped from V and 4 bases from J, the junction kept 7 bases outside the gene matches. The CDR3: CASSPSGLAGVPDTQYF. Here the CDR3 DNA reads TGTGCCAGCTCACCGTCCGGACTAGCGGGGGTCCCAGATACGCAGTATTTT. Combining the CDR3 with reference TRBV18 and TRBJ2-3 gives the whole variable domain NAGVMQNPRHLVRRRGQEARLRCSPMKGHSHVYWYRQLPEEGLKFMVYLQKENIIDESGMPKERFSAEFPKEGPSILRIQQVVRGDSAAYFCASSPSGLAGVPDTQYFGPGTRLTVL.

The chain links TRBV6-6 to TRBJ1-1, with D perhaps matching TRBD1 (5 bases). V was cut by 4 bases and J by 2 bases, with 11 bases left in between. The length of the CDR3 is 14 residues. The germline V gene encodes CDR1 MNHNY and CDR2 SVGAGI (reference sequence). CDR3 sequence (DNA): TGTGCCAGCAGTTTGTGGGGGGACAACACTGAAGCTTTCTTT. Amino acid sequence: CASSLWGDNTEAFF.

V is TRBV18 and J is TRBJ2-7; D is ambiguous. Germline V lookup: CDR1 KGHSH, CDR2 LQKENI. The CDR3 is made up of 14 amino acids. The V gene lost 0 bases and the J gene lost 0 bases, with 6 bases spanning the gap. In nucleotides, the CDR3 is TGTGCCAGCTCACCACCCTCAACCTCCTACGAGCAGTACTTC. Translating it yields CASSPPSTSYEQYF.

This chain connects TRBV10-3 to TRBJ2-7, with D uncertain. V dropped 10 bases and J dropped 5 bases, with 18 bases sitting between them. CDR3 size: 13 residues. The V gene's germline CDR1 is ENHRY and CDR2 SYGVKD. CDR3 loop: CASRLTLGDEQYF. CDR3 DNA: TGTGCCAGCCGACTGACCCTGGGCGACGAGCAGTACTTC.

The chain employs TRBV5-1 and TRBJ2-5; 7 nucleotides agree with TRBD1. Germline V gene data show CDR1 as SGHRS and CDR2 as YFSETQ. The CDR3 extends over 13 amino acids. Germline trimming cut 4 bases from V and 3 bases from J; bases unmatched to any gene: 3. Here the CDR3 reads CASSAGTEETQYF. DNA for the CDR3: TGCGCCAGCAGCGCCGGGACAGAAGAGACCCAGTACTTC.

V gene TRBV30 combines with J gene TRBJ1-1, with a possible D match to TRBD1 (6 bases). CDR3 length equals 13 residues. Germline V gene sequence: CDR1 GTSNPN, CDR2 SVGIG (reference sequence). V shed 4 bases and J shed 1 base, with 10 bases lying between them. Here the CDR3 DNA reads TGTGCCTGGACCACGACAGGGAACACTGAAGCTTTCTTT. This sequence encodes CAWTTTGNTEAFF.

This chain joins TRBV29-1 and TRBJ1-1; D remains ambiguous. V shed 5 bases and J shed 1 base, with 11 bases lying between them. Germline V gene lookup returns CDR1 SQVTM and CDR2 ANQGSEA. This CDR3 has 13 amino acids. The CDR3 protein is CSVLGKTNTEAFF. The CDR3 bases are TGCAGCGTTTTAGGGAAAACGAACACTGAAGCTTTCTTT. The variable domain in full, with the rest retrieved from reference TRBV29-1 and TRBJ1-1, is SAVISQKPSRDICQRGTSLTIQCQVDSQVTMMFWYRQQPGQSLTLIATANQGSEATYESGFVIDKFPISRPNLTFSTLTVSNMSPEDSSIYLCSVLGKTNTEAFFGQGTRLTVV.

This chain links TRBV7-3 with TRBJ2-1; 7 positions agree with TRBD2. CDR1 SGHTA and CDR2 FQGTGA come from the germline V gene. The CDR3 extends over 17 amino acids. The trim removed 2 bases at V and 4 bases at J, leaving 11 bases unmatched. The CDR3 DNA is TGTGCCAGCAGCTTATCCCTCGACGCGGGGGTGTACAATGAGCAGTTCTTC. Protein: CASSLSLDAGVYNEQFF.

The rearrangement joins TRBV7-2 to TRBJ1-1; D is undetermined. Trimming removed 5 bases at V and 9 bases at J, with 19 bases between. CDR3 length equals 14 residues. CDR1 is SGHTA, CDR2 FQGNSA, per germline. The CDR3 reads CASSRNTEGLQAFF. CDR3 DNA sequence: TGTGCCAGCAGCCGTAACACCGAGGGATTACAAGCTTTCTTT.

The chain combines TRBV21-1 with TRBJ1-2; the table's D call of TRBD1 was not tested on the DNA. TRBV21-1 is described as a pseudogene. This CDR3 comprises 12 residues. This CDR3 reads CASAEQGHGYTF. CDR3 in DNA: TGTGCCAGCGCAGAACAGGGTCATGGCTACACCTTC.

This clone was recorded once. The V gene is TRBV4-1, the J gene TRBJ1-3; 7 bases are a match to TRBD1. CDR3 length: 15 residues. V dropped 0 bases and J dropped 2; count of bases not matched to a gene: 1. Germline CDR1 reads MGHRA; CDR2 reads YSYEKL. The chain's CDR3 is CASSQDGTAGNTIYF. The CDR3 DNA is TGCGCCAGCAGCCAAGACGGGACAGCTGGAAACACCATATATTTT.

V usage is TRBV5-1 and J usage is TRBJ2-7; 10 bases fit TRBD1. With 7 bases clipped from V and 0 bases from J, the junction kept 13 bases outside the gene matches. Germline assignment: CDR1 SGHRS and CDR2 YFSETQ. This CDR3 region has 17 residues. This CDR3 is CASLPGTGERSSYEQYF. The CDR3 DNA is TGCGCCAGCCTACCCGGGACAGGGGAGCGAAGCTCCTACGAGCAGTACTTC. The whole variable domain, remainder taken from reference TRBV5-1 and TRBJ2-7, is KAGVTQTPRYLIKTRGQQVTLSCSPISGHRSVSWYQQTPGQGLQFLFEYFSETQRNKGNFPGRFSGRQFSNSRSEMNVSTLELGDSALYLCASLPGTGERSSYEQYFGPGTRLTVT.

This CDR3 is CAISGGQGSYVAYEQYF. Here the CDR3 DNA reads TGTGCCATCAGTGGGGGACAGGGGTCATACGTGGCCTACGAGCAGTACTTC. The V call is TRBV10-3, the J call TRBJ2-7; 10 bases fit TRBD1. CDR3 length: 17 residues. Germline V CDR1 and CDR2: ENHRY, SYGVKD. V dropped 4 bases and J dropped 2; count of bases not matched to a gene: 11.

V usage is TRBV9 and J usage is TRBJ1-1; TRBD1 matches 9 bases. Germline V CDR1 and CDR2: SGDLS, YYNGEE. CDR3 length: 18 amino acids. V trimming: 0 bases; J trimming: 8 bases; junction bases outside the gene matches: 17. The CDR3 region has the DNA TGTGCCAGCAGCGTAGTCTGGGTGGGACAGGGCGGTGACCCGGAAGCTTTCTTT. Protein: CASSVVWVGQGGDPEAFF.

The CDR3 here is CASSSRTSGSSPYEQYF. CDR3 nucleotides: TGTGCCAGCAGTTCCCGGACTAGCGGGTCTTCTCCCTACGAGCAGTACTTC. This chain links TRBV27 with TRBJ2-7; 11 nucleotides line up with TRBD2. The V segment lost 4 bases and the J segment 2 bases; nucleotides outside the gene matches: 10. CDR1 is MNHEY, CDR2 SMNVEV, per germline (reference sequence). The CDR3 is 17 residues long.

This clone was seen only once. This chain joins TRBV9 and TRBJ2-7, with D maybe TRBD1 (6 bases). The CDR3 is 15 residues long. V was shortened by 2 bases and J by 0 bases, with 12 bases between the two germline ends. Germline CDR1 is SGDLS and CDR2 is YYNGEE. CDR3 sequence (DNA): TGTGCCAGCAGCGTCAAGACAGGTTTCTCCTACGAGCAGTACTTC. Protein product: CASSVKTGFSYEQYF.

V and J are TRBV6-4 and TRBJ2-2, with no clear D. The CDR3 totals 14 residues. Between the trimmed V and J ends, which lost 4 bases and 1 base, there was a span of 7 bases. Per germline, CDR1 MRHNA and CDR2 SNTAGT. CDR3: CASSVQMNTGELFF. The CDR3 DNA follows: TGTGCCAGCAGTGTGCAGATGAACACCGGGGAGCTGTTTTTT.

Here the CDR3 DNA reads TGTGCCAGCAGCCCCGCCGACAGGGCCCTCTACGAGCAGTACTTC. It yields the protein CASSPADRALYEQYF. The chain recombines TRBV6-5 with TRBJ2-7; 7 bases are a match to TRBD1. Germline V lookup: CDR1 MNHEY, CDR2 SVGAGI. V was pared by 6 bases and J by 3 bases, with 11 bases of the junction left unmatched. The CDR3 has 15 residues.

The chain couples TRBV4-1 to TRBJ2-5; possibly TRBD1 or TRBD2 for D (5 bases each). Germline loops: CDR1 MGHRA, CDR2 YSYEKL. This CDR3 has 15 amino acids. Trimming stripped 0 bases from V and 7 bases from J, with 15 bases between. CDR3 sequence reads: CASSQEDSEGRTQYF. CDR3 DNA: TGCGCCAGCAGCCAAGAAGACTCAGAGGGACGGACCCAGTACTTC.

J is TRBJ1-2 and V is TRBV5-6; no definite D call. Germline lookup yields CDR1 SGHDT and CDR2 YYEEEE. The V end was cut by 2 bases, the J end by 7 bases, with 6 bases between. This CDR3 is 11 amino acids long. Written as DNA, the CDR3 is TGTGCCAGCAGCTTTGGGTTTGGCTACACCTTC. Translation: CASSFGFGYTF.